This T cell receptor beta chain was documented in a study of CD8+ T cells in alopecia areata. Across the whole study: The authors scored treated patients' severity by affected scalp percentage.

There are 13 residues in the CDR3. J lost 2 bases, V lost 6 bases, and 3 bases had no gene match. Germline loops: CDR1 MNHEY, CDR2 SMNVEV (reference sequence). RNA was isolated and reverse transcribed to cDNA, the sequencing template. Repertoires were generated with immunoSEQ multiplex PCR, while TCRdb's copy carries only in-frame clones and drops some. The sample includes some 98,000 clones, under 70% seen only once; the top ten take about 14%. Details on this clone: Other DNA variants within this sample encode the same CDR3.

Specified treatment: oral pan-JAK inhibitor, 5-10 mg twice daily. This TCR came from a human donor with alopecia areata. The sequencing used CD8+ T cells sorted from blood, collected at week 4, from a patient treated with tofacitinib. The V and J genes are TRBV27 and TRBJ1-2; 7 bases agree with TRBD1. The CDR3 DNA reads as TGTGCCAGCAGACCGGGACAGAACTATGGCTACACCTTC. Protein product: CASRPGQNYGYTF.